One sample yielded the 11 T cell receptor beta chains listed below, sequenced in a study of molecular identifiers for immune sequencing clone quantification. TCRdb called the PCR reads again in MiXCR, with one record for every CDR3 protein. The table has hundreds of thousands of distinct CDR3 sequences, about a fifth seen once. The source material was naive CD8+ T cells from blood, with Jurkat cell RNA spiked in. Stated subset: FACS-sorted CD8+CD4-CCR7+CD45RA+ naive T cells. The source is a human donor in good health. Some libraries in this study had Jurkat cell RNA spiked in.

The chain links TRBV29-1 to TRBJ1-1, with D possibly matching TRBD1 (6 bases). Germline V gives CDR1 SQVTM, CDR2 ANQGSEA. Trimming removed 2 bases at V and 4 bases at J, with 8 bases between. This CDR3 comprises 12 residues. CDR3 coding DNA: TGCAGCGTTGAACAGGGGCCCACTGAAGCTTTCTTT. Encoded protein: CSVEQGPTEAFF.

This clonotype was picked up many times. This chain connects TRBV20-1 to TRBJ2-7; unclear D gene. V was shortened by 4 bases and J by 3 bases, with 7 bases between the two germline ends. Germline CDR1 and CDR2: DFQATT and SNEGSKA (reference sequence). The CDR3 runs 11 residues. The CDR3 spells CSAKQSYEQYF. In DNA form, the CDR3 reads TGCAGTGCTAAACAGAGCTACGAGCAGTACTTC.

This clonotype occurred many times. The chain combines TRBV5-1 with TRBJ2-5; D gene unclear. The V and J ends lost 2 bases and 2 bases respectively, with 10 bases between them. The length of the CDR3 is 14 residues. The germline CDR1 and CDR2 sequences are SGHRS and YFSETQ. CDR3 nucleotides: TGCGCCAGCAGCTTTTTATTGCAGCAAGAGACCCAGTACTTC. Protein: CASSFLLQQETQYF.

This clonotype was seen repeatedly, ten times or more. The chain has TRBV19 and TRBJ2-1; no reliable D call. Germline V CDR1 and CDR2: LNHDA, SQIVND (reference sequence). The CDR3 length is 13 residues. The V end lost 6 bases, the J end lost 9 bases, and 15 bases lay between the germline ends. The CDR3 nucleotides are TGTGCCAGTAGCTGGATGGGTGACGGTGAGCAGTTCTTC. Translated: CASSWMGDGEQFF.

On this clonotype: A read error may be the cause here, since a much bigger clone is one base away. The V and J genes are TRBV29-1 and TRBJ2-1, with D possibly being TRBD1 or TRBD2 (5 bases each). Germline loops: CDR1 SQVTM, CDR2 ANQGSEA. The V end lost 0 bases, the J end lost 7 bases, and 13 bases lay between the germline ends. The CDR3 has 14 amino acids. In nucleotides, the CDR3 is TGCAGCGTTGAAGATGTAGAGGGGTTGAATGAGCAGTTCTTC. Protein: CSVEDVEGLNEQFF.

Ten or more counts support this clonotype. At one boundary the junction diverges from the germline segment, which might be a read error. V is TRBV29-1 and J is TRBJ2-3; TRBD2 matches 9 bases. In germline, CDR1 is SQVTM, CDR2 ANQGSEA. This CDR3 comprises 11 residues. In DNA, the CDR3 is TGCAGCGGTGCGCTTGCGGGAGGGCTTATTTTT. This translates into CSGALAGGLIF.

The gene calls are TRBV4-3 and TRBJ2-7; D could derive from TRBD1 or TRBD2 (6 bases each). Germline lookup yields CDR1 LGHNA and CDR2 YSLEER. Trimming shortened V by 0 bases and J by 4 bases, and 13 bases separated the two germline ends. This CDR3 comprises 15 residues. The CDR3 reads CASSQDGGRGYEQYF. CDR3 coding DNA: TGCGCCAGCAGCCAAGACGGGGGCCGGGGTTACGAGCAGTACTTC.

As to this clonotype: Being one base from a much bigger clone, this may be a read error. The rearrangement joins TRBV13 to TRBJ2-7; D possibly corresponds to TRBD1 (5 bases). The CDR3 extends over 14 amino acids. CDR1 PRHDT and CDR2 FYEKMQ come from the germline V gene (reference sequence). CDR3 nucleotides: TGTGCCAGCACTCAGGGTTACGAACTCTACGAGCGGTACTTC. Its protein is CASTQGYELYERYF.

This clonotype appeared many times. This chain connects TRBV6-1 to TRBJ2-7; D unclear. Germline V gene data show CDR1 as MNHNS and CDR2 as SASEGT. The CDR3 runs 13 residues. Deletions cut 0 bases from V and 3 bases from J, with 6 bases between. The CDR3 region has the DNA TGTGCCAGCAGTGAAGCGGATCTCTACGAGCAGTACTTC. Amino acid sequence: CASSEADLYEQYF.

This clonotype was seen at least ten times. The chain joins TRBV27 to TRBJ2-1, with 9 bases lining up with TRBD2. V lost 4 bases to trimming and J lost 4 bases; unmatched junction nucleotides: 2. Germline V lookup: CDR1 MNHEY, CDR2 SMNVEV (reference sequence). This CDR3 contains 14 residues. The CDR3 region has the DNA TGTGCCAGCAGTTGGACTAGCGAGTACAATGAGCAGTTCTTC. Translating gives CASSWTSEYNEQFF.

This clonotype was counted many times. This chain links TRBV6-2 or TRBV6-3 with TRBJ2-7; D remains unclear. The CDR3 has 11 amino acids. The ends were cut back, 8 bases at V and 7 bases at J, with 12 bases in the middle. The V gene's germline CDR1 is MNHEY and CDR2 SVGEGT. As DNA, the CDR3 is TGTGCCAGCTGGGATTTTGAGGAGCAGTACTTC. Its translation: CASWDFEEQYF.